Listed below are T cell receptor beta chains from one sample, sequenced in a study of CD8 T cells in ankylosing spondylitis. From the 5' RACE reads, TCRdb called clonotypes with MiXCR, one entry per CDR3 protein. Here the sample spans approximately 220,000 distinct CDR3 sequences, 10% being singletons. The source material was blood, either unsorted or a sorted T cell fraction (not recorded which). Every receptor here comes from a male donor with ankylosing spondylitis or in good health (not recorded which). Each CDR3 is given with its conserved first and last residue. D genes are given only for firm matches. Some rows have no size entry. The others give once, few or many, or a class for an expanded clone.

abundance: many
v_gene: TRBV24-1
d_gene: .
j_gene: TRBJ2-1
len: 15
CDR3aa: CATASLGGVFNEQFF
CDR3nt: TGTGCCACCGCGTCCTTAGGGGGGGTATTCAATGAGCAGTTCTTC

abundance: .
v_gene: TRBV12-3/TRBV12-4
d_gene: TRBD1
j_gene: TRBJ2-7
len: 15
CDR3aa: CASSSGQGVYSEQYF
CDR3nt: TGTGCCAGCAGTTCCGGACAGGGGGTCTATAGTGAGCAGTACTTC

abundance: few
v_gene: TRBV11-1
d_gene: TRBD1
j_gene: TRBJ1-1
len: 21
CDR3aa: CASSSTSAFRPGTGLNTEAFF
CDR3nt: TGTGCCAGCAGCTCAACGTCAGCGTTTCGTCCCGGGACAGGGCTGAACACTGAAGCTTTCTTT

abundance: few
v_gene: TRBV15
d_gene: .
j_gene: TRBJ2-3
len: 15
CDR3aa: CATSREGQGQPAQYF
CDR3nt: TGTGCCACCAGCAGAGAGGGCCAGGGTCAGCCTGCGCAGTATTTT

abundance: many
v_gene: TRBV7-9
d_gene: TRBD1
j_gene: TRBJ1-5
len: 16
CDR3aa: CASSSYAGTGTQPQHF
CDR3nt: TGTGCCAGCAGCTCCTATGCTGGGACAGGGACTCAGCCCCAGCATTTT

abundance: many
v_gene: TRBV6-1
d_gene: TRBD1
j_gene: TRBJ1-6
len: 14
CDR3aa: CASRATGDNSPLHF
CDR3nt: TGTGCCAGCAGGGCGACAGGGGACAATTCACCCCTCCACTTT

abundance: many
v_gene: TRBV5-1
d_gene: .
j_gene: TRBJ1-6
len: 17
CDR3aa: CASSLASVGQKDSPLHF
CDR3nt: TGCGCCAGCAGCTTGGCCTCCGTTGGACAAAAGGATTCACCCCTCCACTTT

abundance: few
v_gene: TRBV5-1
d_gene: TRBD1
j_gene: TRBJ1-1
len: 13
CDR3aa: CASSLDRESEAFF
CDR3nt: TGCGCCAGCAGCCTCGACAGGGAGTCTGAAGCTTTCTTT

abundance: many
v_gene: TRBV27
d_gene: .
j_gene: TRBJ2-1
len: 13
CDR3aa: CASSFTGLNEQFF
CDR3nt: TGTGCCAGCAGTTTCACCGGGCTCAATGAGCAGTTCTTC

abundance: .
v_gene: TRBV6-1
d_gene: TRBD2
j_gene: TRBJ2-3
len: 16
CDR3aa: CASSPRRGGRTDTQYF
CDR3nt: TGTGCCAGCAGTCCGAGGCGGGGGGGCCGCACAGATACGCAGTATTTT

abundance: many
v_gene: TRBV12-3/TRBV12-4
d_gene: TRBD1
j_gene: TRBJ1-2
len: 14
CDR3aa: CASSLPADRDGYTF
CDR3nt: TGTGCCAGCAGTTTACCAGCCGACAGGGACGGCTACACCTTC

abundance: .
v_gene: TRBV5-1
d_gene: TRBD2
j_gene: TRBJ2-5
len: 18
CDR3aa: CASSLEGLAGGVQETQYF
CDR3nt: TGCGCCAGCAGCTTGGAGGGACTAGCGGGGGGTGTCCAAGAGACCCAGTACTTC

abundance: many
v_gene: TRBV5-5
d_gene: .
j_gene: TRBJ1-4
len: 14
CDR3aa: CASSLDFRGRKLFF
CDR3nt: TGTGCCAGCAGCTTGGATTTCCGGGGCCGGAAACTGTTTTTT

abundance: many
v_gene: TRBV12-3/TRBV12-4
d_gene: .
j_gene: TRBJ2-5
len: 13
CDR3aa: CASSLSTQETQYF
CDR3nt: TGTGCCAGCAGTTTGTCAACCCAAGAGACCCAGTACTTC

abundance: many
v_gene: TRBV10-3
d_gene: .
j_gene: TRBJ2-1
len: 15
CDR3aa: CAISSTGSRLNEQFF
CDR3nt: TGTGCCATCAGTTCGACAGGTTCAAGACTCAATGAGCAGTTCTTC